These 18 T cell receptor beta chains share one sample of origin, sequenced in a study of cytomegalovirus exposure and HLA in healthy donors. The PCR had 60 Vbeta and 13 Jbeta primers. TCRdb's table, derived via immunoSEQ multiplex PCR, lists solely in-frame clones and lacks some. The profile shows 150,000 to 200,000 clones, about four fifths of them singletons. Sample: PBMCs. These receptors came from a man aged 18 to 30 in good health and CMV-seronegative.

J is TRBJ1-5 and V is TRBV27; TRBD1 matches 7 bases. Per germline, CDR1 MNHEY and CDR2 SMNVEV (reference sequence). The junction had 9 bases not matched to a gene; V was cut back by 4 bases and J by 6 bases. The CDR3 length is 15 residues. Written as DNA, the CDR3 is TGTGCCAGCAGTTATACAGGGGCTTCGATTCAGCCCCAGCATTTT. This gives the protein CASSYTGASIQPQHF.

This clone was seen just once. An end of the junction does not agree with germline; a read error may underlie this. Distinct nucleotide sequences in the sample also encode this CDR3. The J gene is TRBJ1-1, the V gene TRBV7-9; the D is unclear. The CDR3 sequence is 14 residues long. Per the germline V gene, CDR1 is SEHNR and CDR2 is FQNEAQ (reference sequence). CDR3 in amino acids: CSSSLGGGNTEAFF. CDR3 bases: TGTTCCAGCAGCTTAGGAGGAGGGAACACTGAAGCTTTCTTT.

This sequence joins TRBV18 and TRBJ2-7; TRBD2 agrees at 9 bases. This CDR3 has 14 amino acids. Trimming took 5 bases from V and 6 from J; bases not matched to a gene: 8. CDR1 and CDR2 (germline): KGHSH, LQKENI. CDR3 in DNA: TGTGCCAGCTCATCCATAGCGGGAGAGGTCGAGCAGTACTTC. Its translation is CASSSIAGEVEQYF.

The V gene is TRBV28, the J gene TRBJ2-3, with D perhaps TRBD2 (5 bases). Germline V lookup: CDR1 MDHEN, CDR2 SYDVKM. The V gene lost 8 bases and the J gene lost 2 bases, with 20 bases spanning the gap. CDR3 length equals 16 residues. CDR3 sequence reads: CASESLLFGITDTQYF. The CDR3 DNA is TGTGCCAGCGAATCCCTCCTCTTCGGGATCACAGATACGCAGTATTTT.

The genes are TRBV27 and TRBJ2-1, with TRBD2 identical over 10 bases. J lost 9 bases, V lost 6 bases, and 2 bases had no gene match. The CDR3 consists of 12 residues. CDR1 is MNHEY and CDR2 is SMNVEV in the germline V gene (reference sequence). CDR3 sequence: CASREREGEQFF. The CDR3 nucleotides are TGTGCCAGCAGAGAGCGGGAGGGTGAGCAGTTCTTC.

This rearrangement joins TRBV4-1 to TRBJ1-3; D ambiguous. V lost 2 bases and J lost 4, with 9 bases in between. This CDR3 spans 14 amino acids. The germline CDR1 and CDR2 sequences are MGHRA and YSYEKL. The CDR3 region has the DNA TGCGCCAGCAGCCAACGGTCGGGAGGAAACACCATATATTTT. It codes for CASSQRSGGNTIYF.

CDR3 residues: CASSFVTSGDNEQFF. The CDR3 nucleotides read TGTGCCAGCAGCTTCGTGACTAGCGGAGACAATGAGCAGTTCTTC. This rearrangement joins TRBV5-4 to TRBJ2-1; 9 bases are a match to TRBD2. V trimming: 2 bases; J trimming: 5 bases; junction bases outside the gene matches: 5. The CDR3 covers 15 residues. Germline V CDR1 and CDR2: SGHNT, YYREEE (reference sequence).

DNA for the CDR3: TGCGCCAGCAGCCGGGGACTAGCGGGGGCCCCGAGCTCCTACAATGAGCAGTTCTTC. Translated: CASSRGLAGAPSSYNEQFF. The rearrangement joins TRBV4-3 to TRBJ2-1; 14 positions match TRBD2. V lost 4 bases, J lost 0 bases, and 8 bases stayed unmatched. The CDR3 extends over 19 amino acids. CDR1 is LGHNA and CDR2 is YSLEER in the germline V gene.

There are a few counts of this clone. The V gene is TRBV19, the J gene TRBJ2-5; 7 bases align to TRBD2. Trimming removed 4 bases from V and 4 bases from J; junction bases left unmatched: 6. There are 14 residues in the CDR3. CDR1 is LNHDA, CDR2 SQIVND, per germline (reference sequence). This CDR3 is CASSKYSSGETQYF. The CDR3 DNA reads TGTGCCAGTAGTAAGTACTCTAGCGGAGAGACCCAGTACTTC.

This clone was seen more than once but under ten times. The chain combines TRBV11-2 with TRBJ2-5, with no clear D. Germline V gene data show CDR1 as SGHAT and CDR2 as FQNNGV. The CDR3 covers 14 residues. The V gene lost 0 bases and the J gene lost 7 bases, with 12 bases spanning the gap. The DNA of the CDR3 is TGTGCCAGCAGCTTAGATCGAGCCTCCGGGACCCAGTACTTC. Protein product: CASSLDRASGTQYF.

The gene calls are TRBV6-1 and TRBJ2-5; TRBD2 matches at 10 bases. The CDR3 runs 15 residues. Trimming removed 3 bases from V and 3 bases from J; junction bases left unmatched: 4. Germline assignment: CDR1 MNHNS and CDR2 SASEGT. CDR3 bases: TGTGCCAGCAGTGACCGTGGACTAGCGGAAGAGACCCAGTACTTC. Its translation is CASSDRGLAEETQYF.

This sequence joins TRBV27 and TRBJ2-1; TRBD2 matches at 8 bases. V lost 2 bases to trimming and J lost 7 bases; unmatched junction nucleotides: 7. The CDR3 length is 15 residues. In germline, CDR1 is MNHEY, CDR2 SMNVEV (reference sequence). Here the CDR3 reads CASSLDGRARNEQFF. In DNA, the CDR3 is TGTGCCAGCAGTTTAGACGGGAGGGCCCGAAATGAGCAGTTCTTC.

V is TRBV14 and J is TRBJ2-1, with TRBD1 matching 7 bases. The CDR3 runs to 12 residues. The germline gives CDR1 SGHDN, CDR2 FVKESK. Trimming at V came to 1 base and at J to 13 bases, leaving 4 bases not matched to a gene. The CDR3 DNA reads TGTGCCAGCAGCCAAGTGTTAGGGGGCCAGTTCTTC. Encoded protein: CASSQVLGGQFF.

The V and J genes are TRBV9 and TRBJ2-2, with 7 bases fitting TRBD1. The length of the CDR3 is 13 residues. V shed 4 bases, J shed 5 bases, and the junction held 2 bases outside the gene matches. CDR1 SGDLS and CDR2 YYNGEE come from the germline V gene. The CDR3 bases are TGTGCCAGCAGCCCGACAGGGACCGGGGAGCTGTTTTTT. Amino acids: CASSPTGTGELFF.

The rearrangement links TRBV25-1 to TRBJ2-4; TRBD2 is a possible D gene (5 bases). Between the trimmed V and J ends, which lost 5 bases and 3 bases, there was a span of 8 bases. Germline-derived CDR1 and CDR2 are MGHDK and SYGVNS. The CDR3 extends over 13 amino acids. The CDR3, as DNA: TGTGCCAGCAGTCTAGGAGGCAAAAACATTCAGTACTTC. It specifies CASSLGGKNIQYF.

This clone was seen a handful of times. The V call is TRBV9, the J call TRBJ2-1, with D possibly being TRBD2 (6 bases). CDR3 length: 16 amino acids. V lost 2 bases to trimming and J lost 0 bases, with 12 bases between them. The germline V gene encodes CDR1 SGDLS and CDR2 YYNGEE. The CDR3 region is CASSVSGKSSYNEQFF. In nucleotides, the CDR3 is TGTGCCAGCAGCGTTAGCGGCAAGAGCTCCTACAATGAGCAGTTCTTC.

CDR3 residues: CASSPTRQGQGGYTF. CDR3 nucleotide sequence: TGTGCCAGTAGTCCCACCAGACAGGGCCAAGGCGGCTACACCTTC. The chain carries TRBV19 and TRBJ1-2; 7 positions match TRBD1. The junction had 14 bases not matched to a gene; V was cut back by 5 bases and J by 8 bases. CDR1 LNHDA and CDR2 SQIVND come from the germline V gene (reference sequence). The CDR3 has 15 amino acids.

Regarding this clone: Relative to the germline gene, one junction end is altered; a read error may explain this. This sequence joins TRBV5-4 and TRBJ2-2; perhaps TRBD2 as D (5 bases). Germline CDR1 reads SGHNT; CDR2 reads YYREEE (reference sequence). This CDR3 has 16 residues. This CDR3 reads CARSLVGLALTGELFF. CDR3 DNA sequence: TGTGCCCGCAGCTTGGTCGGGCTAGCCCTCACCGGGGAGCTGTTTTTT.